A single sample gave rise to the 9 T cell receptor beta chains below, sequenced in a study of blood T cell repertoires in COVID-19 (TCRdb year 2020). The method behind the library was the immunoSEQ multiplex PCR assay. TCRdb holds this immuneACCESS table with in-frame rearrangements only. Some clones are missing; in checked studies, unresolved V genes explain under half, and the rest has no known cause. The sample contains 150,000 to 200,000 clones, about 88% of them found a single time. Roughly a sixth of the sample lies in the top ten. Input material: peripheral blood. These receptors came from a man aged 55 to 69 with active or convalescent COVID-19.

The gene calls are TRBV18 and TRBJ2-1, with 7 bases lining up with TRBD2. Per germline, CDR1 KGHSH and CDR2 LQKENI. CDR3 length: 16 residues. J lost 0 bases, V lost 3 bases, and 5 bases had no gene match. CDR3 in amino acids: CASSPLGGSSYNEQFF. The DNA for the CDR3 is TGTGCCAGCTCACCCCTTGGCGGGAGCTCCTACAATGAGCAGTTCTTC. Together with reference TRBV18 and TRBJ2-1, the CDR3 gives the full variable domain: NAGVMQNPRHLVRRRGQEARLRCSPMKGHSHVYWYRQLPEEGLKFMVYLQKENIIDESGMPKERFSAEFPKEGPSILRIQQVVRGDSAAYFCASSPLGGSSYNEQFFGPGTRLTVL.

The chain carries TRBV5-6 and TRBJ2-2; 7 nucleotides agree with TRBD2. CDR3 length equals 19 residues. The V segment lost 0 bases and the J segment 5 bases; nucleotides outside the gene matches: 16. Germline V lookup: CDR1 SGHDT, CDR2 YYEEEE. CDR3 sequence (DNA): TGTGCCAGCAGCTTGGTGTTATTTGGCGGGAGTAGGCGGACCGGGGAGCTGTTTTTT. This sequence encodes CASSLVLFGGSRRTGELFF.

The genes are TRBV6-1 and TRBJ1-1, with TRBD1 identical over 9 bases. CDR1 is MNHNS, CDR2 SASEGT, per germline. V lost 1 base and J lost 1; bases outside the gene matches: 4. CDR3 size: 16 residues. The CDR3 coding sequence is TGTGCCAGCAGTGAAGGCCCGACAGGGGGGAACACTGAAGCTTTCTTT. Protein: CASSEGPTGGNTEAFF.

The rearrangement links TRBV29-1 to TRBJ1-2; D may be TRBD1 (5 bases). The CDR3 extends over 15 amino acids. The V end was cut by 4 bases, the J end by 4 bases, with 19 bases between. Germline-derived CDR1 and CDR2 are SQVTM and ANQGSEA. As DNA, the CDR3 is TGCAGCGTTGGGCCGATGGTAGGGGCAGGCTATGGCTACACCTTC. Its translation: CSVGPMVGAGYGYTF.

The V call is TRBV19, the J call TRBJ1-4; 10 nucleotides agree with TRBD1. The junction had 6 bases not matched to a gene; V was cut back by 5 bases and J by 6 bases. Per the germline V gene, CDR1 is LNHDA and CDR2 is SQIVND (reference sequence). The CDR3 is made up of 15 amino acids. Written as DNA, the CDR3 is TGTGCCAGTAGTGCACCGGGACAGGGGTATGAAAAACTGTTTTTT. This encodes CASSAPGQGYEKLFF.

This clone was seen just once. CDR3 region: CASSRIRGGLLIYGYTF. The CDR3, as DNA: TGTGCCAGCTCACGCATCAGAGGGGGATTATTAATCTATGGCTACACCTTC. V and J are TRBV18 and TRBJ1-2, with D maybe TRBD1 (6 bases). The CDR3 length is 17 residues. V was clipped by 4 bases and J by 4 bases, with 22 bases between them. The germline CDR1 and CDR2 sequences are KGHSH and LQKENI.

In nucleotides, the CDR3 is TGTGCCAGTAGTATCCATGAGTGGGCTAGCGGGAGGAATGAGCAGTTCTTC. It yields the protein CASSIHEWASGRNEQFF. The gene calls are TRBV19 and TRBJ2-1; 11 bases are a match to TRBD2. From germline, CDR1 is LNHDA and CDR2 SQIVND (reference sequence). V gave up 3 bases and J gave up 7 bases; unmatched junction bases: 11. The CDR3 has 17 amino acids.

The chain is built from TRBV5-1 and TRBJ2-2, with D possibly being TRBD1 (7 bases). V lost 6 bases, J lost 3 bases, and 15 bases lay in between. Looked up from germline, CDR1 is SGHRS and CDR2 is YFSETQ. The CDR3 covers 15 residues. CDR3 DNA: TGCGCCAGCAAAAGAGGAGGGGGCGACACCGGGGAGCTGTTTTTT. This codes for CASKRGGGDTGELFF.

The chain carries TRBV10-2 and TRBJ2-7; D may be TRBD2 (6 bases). V dropped 3 bases and J dropped 5 bases, with 20 bases sitting between them. The germline gives CDR1 WSHSY, CDR2 SAAADI. The CDR3 is 16 amino acids. This CDR3 is CASSELVGRAVNEQYF. The CDR3 DNA follows: TGCGCCAGCAGTGAATTAGTCGGGAGAGCAGTAAACGAGCAGTACTTC.